This T cell receptor (beta chain) was documented in a study of blood T cell repertoires in COVID-19. Study-level information: Material from acute and convalescent COVID-19 was sourced from the United States, Italy and Spain.

CDR1 and CDR2 from the germline V gene are GTSNPN and SVGIG (reference sequence). J gave up 6 bases and V 1 base, and 7 bases lay outside the gene matches. This CDR3 spans 14 amino acids. Only one count was recorded for this clone. Authors' methods: Estimation of nucleated cell counts relied on the amplification of reference gene primers. Method: immunoSEQ multiplex PCR; TCRdb's copy keeps in-frame clones and lacks some. Clone size and the V and J calls come from that table; the DNA yielded D and trimming. The data hold about 240,000 clones, with 82% observed a single time. The TCR sequence derives from a woman aged 60 to 75 with active or convalescent COVID-19. The specimen sequenced was peripheral blood. The chain recombines TRBV30 with TRBJ2-7; 9 bases match TRBD1. The CDR3 is CAWSENRQGGEQYF. The CDR3 bases are TGTGCCTGGAGTGAAAATCGACAGGGGGGCGAGCAGTACTTC.